The next 8 T cell receptor beta chains were all read from a single sample in a study of cytomegalovirus exposure and HLA in healthy donors. The table came from immunoSEQ multiplex PCR; TCRdb's copy has only in-frame clones and leaves some out. The table shows some 150,000 clones, with 70% to 90% occurring only once. Sequencing was done on a sample of PBMCs. The receptors come from a human donor in good health.

The CDR3 DNA reads as TGCGCCAGCAGCCAAGACGGAGCAACTAATGAAAAACTGTTTTTT. Amino acids: CASSQDGATNEKLFF. The V and J genes are TRBV4-1 and TRBJ1-4; D not certain. V lost 0 bases to trimming and J lost 0 bases, with 5 bases between them. The CDR3 is 15 amino acids. Looked up from germline, CDR1 is MGHRA and CDR2 is YSYEKL.

This chain connects TRBV2 to TRBJ2-7, with 7 positions matching TRBD1. The CDR3 consists of 14 residues. Germline V gene data show CDR1 as SNHLY and CDR2 as FYNNEI. Unmatched junction bases numbered 8, after V lost 6 bases and J lost 3 bases. CDR3 sequence (DNA): TGTGCCAGCAGCTACAGGGGAAGCAACTACGAGCAGTACTTC. It yields the protein CASSYRGSNYEQYF.

The CDR3 spells CASSLYSTGMNSPLHF. The CDR3, as DNA: TGTGCCAGCAGTTTATACTCAACAGGGATGAATTCACCCCTCCACTTT. The gene calls are TRBV27 and TRBJ1-6; maybe TRBD1 (6 bases). The V and J ends lost 1 base and 7 bases respectively, with 14 bases between them. In germline, CDR1 is MNHEY, CDR2 SMNVEV (reference sequence). CDR3 length: 16 residues.

The chain combines TRBV6-1 with TRBJ2-5; D might be TRBD1 (6 bases). V lost 10 bases and J lost 4, with 16 bases in between. Germline values: CDR1 MNHNS, CDR2 SASEGT. The CDR3 is made up of 13 amino acids. DNA for the CDR3: TGTGCCATACGTCAGCCAGGGGCAGAGACCCAGTACTTC. Amino acids: CAIRQPGAETQYF.

The genes are TRBV19 and TRBJ1-2; no definite D call. The CDR3 is 11 residues long. Per the germline V gene, CDR1 is LNHDA and CDR2 is SQIVND (reference sequence). The V and J ends lost 4 bases and 4 bases respectively, with 4 bases between them. CDR3 sequence reads: CASSRGYGYTF. As DNA, the CDR3 is TGTGCCAGTAGTAGAGGCTATGGCTACACCTTC.

V usage is TRBV5-1 and J usage is TRBJ2-1; 9 positions agree with TRBD2. Germline CDR1 is SGHRS and CDR2 is YFSETQ. V shed 7 bases and J 9 bases; nucleotides not matched to a gene: 11. The CDR3 consists of 14 residues. The CDR3 protein is CASRPSGRRVEQFF. The CDR3 DNA follows: TGCGCCAGCCGCCCGAGCGGGAGGAGGGTTGAGCAGTTCTTC.

A remark on this clone: Other DNA sequences within the sample encode an identical CDR3. DNA for the CDR3: TGCGCCAGCAGCTTGGCTAGCGGGGCCTACAATGAGCAGTTCTTC. This encodes CASSLASGAYNEQFF. This chain connects TRBV5-1 to TRBJ2-1, with 9 bases matching TRBD2. V shed 0 bases and J 2 bases; nucleotides not matched to a gene: 0. The CDR3 sequence is 15 residues long. From germline, CDR1 is SGHRS and CDR2 YFSETQ.

The CDR3 nucleotides read TGTGCCAGCAGCACTCGGACAGAGGGCTACGAGCAGTACTTC. Its protein product is CASSTRTEGYEQYF. The chain has TRBV7-2 and TRBJ2-7; D is perhaps TRBD1 (6 bases). This CDR3 region has 14 residues. The germline CDR1 and CDR2 sequences are SGHTA and FQGNSA. The V gene lost 5 bases and the J gene lost 3 bases, with 14 bases spanning the gap.